The 30 T cell receptor beta chains below were found in one sample sequenced in a study of shared clonotypes between healthy human individuals. TCRdb keeps only in-frame clones here, not all; method: immunoSEQ multiplex PCR. The table includes about 1 million clones, around 76% detected once. Sequenced input: memory CD4+ T cells sorted from blood. Subset in this sample: CD45RA-negative fraction. Receptors originate from a young man in good health.

In its sample, this clone was seen a few times. The gene calls are TRBV19 and TRBJ2-1, with 11 nucleotides matching TRBD2. The V gene end was trimmed by 11 bases and the J gene end by 10 bases; junction bases not matched to a gene: 10. Germline CDR1 LNHDA, CDR2 SQIVND (reference sequence). The CDR3 sequence is 13 residues long. CDR3 residues: CALGGLAAVEQFF. CDR3 bases: TGTGCCCTTGGGGGACTAGCGGCAGTGGAGCAGTTCTTC.

The rearrangement joins TRBV30 to TRBJ1-3; D remains ambiguous. CDR3 length: 13 residues. Germline CDR1 and CDR2: GTSNPN and SVGIG (reference sequence). Trimming left V 0 bases short and J 4 bases short, with 7 bases between. The CDR3 sequence is CAWSVAGGNTIYF. DNA of the CDR3: TGTGCCTGGAGTGTTGCGGGAGGAAACACCATATATTTT.

V usage is TRBV30 and J usage is TRBJ2-2; D perhaps matches TRBD2 (6 bases). Germline V gives CDR1 GTSNPN, CDR2 SVGIG (reference sequence). V was clipped by 3 bases and J by 4 bases, with 18 bases between them. The CDR3 has 16 amino acids. The CDR3 region is CAWRPKEGVITGELFF. DNA of the CDR3: TGTGCCTGGAGGCCTAAGGAGGGAGTAATCACCGGGGAGCTGTTTTTT.

Of note for this clone: Additional DNA sequences in this sample encode the identical CDR3. This sequence joins TRBV4-3 and TRBJ2-1, with TRBD1 as a possible D gene (5 bases). The CDR3 spans 16 residues. Germline CDR1 and CDR2: LGHNA and YSLEER. Deletions cut 0 bases from V and 3 bases from J, with 12 bases between. The CDR3 nucleotides are TGCGCCAGCAGCCAAGATCTCACAGGAGACTACAATGAGCAGTTCTTC. Its translation is CASSQDLTGDYNEQFF.

The chain links TRBV5-8 to TRBJ2-5; 9 bases line up with TRBD2. CDR1 is SGHTS and CDR2 is YDEGEE in the germline V gene. CDR3 size: 15 residues. J was trimmed by 5 bases and V by 3 bases; bases with no gene match: 8. Here the CDR3 reads CASSSLRGGLETQYF. The DNA for the CDR3 is TGTGCCAGCAGCTCTTTGCGGGGGGGCCTGGAGACCCAGTACTTC. Full variable domain (outside the CDR3, taken from reference TRBV5-8 and TRBJ2-5): EAGVTQSPTHLIKTRGQQATLRCSPISGHTSVYWYQQALGLGLQFLLWYDEGEERNRGNFPPRFSGRQFPNYSSELNVNALELEDSALYLCASSSLRGGLETQYFGPGTRLLVL.

This clone was recorded once. V gene TRBV11-2 combines with J gene TRBJ2-1, with 7 bases lining up with TRBD1. The CDR3 has 13 amino acids. Germline CDR1 and CDR2: SGHAT and FQNNGV. J was trimmed by 9 bases and V by 5 bases; bases with no gene match: 7. This CDR3 reads CASSIRQGGEQFF. As DNA, the CDR3 is TGTGCCAGCAGCATCAGACAGGGCGGTGAGCAGTTCTTC.

Details on this clone: The same CDR3 can be traced to other DNA sequences in this sample. The chain is built from TRBV5-1 and TRBJ2-5; perhaps TRBD2 as D (5 bases). Trimming removed 0 bases from V and 2 bases from J, with 8 bases in between. Germline assignment: CDR1 SGHRS and CDR2 YFSETQ. This CDR3 contains 14 residues. The CDR3 protein is CASSLGGQQETQYF. Written as DNA, the CDR3 is TGCGCCAGCAGCTTGGGCGGGCAGCAAGAGACCCAGTACTTC.

The chain employs TRBV5-6 and TRBJ2-3, with TRBD1 as a possible D gene (6 bases). Looked up from germline, CDR1 is SGHDT and CDR2 is YYEEEE. V lost 4 bases and J lost 5, with 14 bases in between. This CDR3 region has 14 residues. DNA of the CDR3: TGTGCCAGCAGCGGGCTGCAGGGGATAGATACGCAGTATTTT. Translated: CASSGLQGIDTQYF.

V usage is TRBV6-6 and J usage is TRBJ2-3, with TRBD2 identical over 9 bases. The CDR3 runs 16 residues. Germline CDR1 is MNHNY and CDR2 is SVGAGI (reference sequence). With 6 bases clipped from V and 3 bases from J, the junction kept 10 bases outside the gene matches. Here the CDR3 reads CASRPLQAGGTDTQYF. CDR3 in DNA: TGTGCCAGCAGACCCCTCCAAGCGGGAGGAACAGATACGCAGTATTTT.

The chain couples TRBV19 to TRBJ2-7; 12 nucleotides match TRBD2. The trim removed 8 bases at V and 2 bases at J, leaving 4 bases unmatched. CDR1 is LNHDA, CDR2 SQIVND, per germline (reference sequence). The CDR3 is 14 amino acids. Here the CDR3 reads CASALAGGTYEQYF. The CDR3 DNA reads TGTGCCAGTGCTCTAGCGGGAGGGACCTACGAGCAGTACTTC.

Regarding this clone: Other DNA sequences in this specimen translate into the identical CDR3. In DNA, the CDR3 is TGTGCCAGCAGTTACTCGGGGCAGGGAGGGACTGAAGCTTTCTTT. This encodes CASSYSGQGGTEAFF. The chain employs TRBV6-6 and TRBJ1-1; tentatively, D is TRBD1 (5 bases). Trimming cost V 0 bases and J 5 bases, with 13 bases left between them. This CDR3 is 15 amino acids long. Germline CDR1 and CDR2: MNHNY and SVGAGI (reference sequence).

This chain joins TRBV5-1 and TRBJ2-7; 7 bases agree with TRBD1. Germline CDR1 reads SGHRS; CDR2 reads YFSETQ. The V segment lost 0 bases and the J segment 5 bases; nucleotides outside the gene matches: 5. CDR3 length: 14 amino acids. CDR3 in DNA: TGCGCCAGCAGCTTGGGACAGGGTCGTGACGAGCAGTACTTC. Amino acids: CASSLGQGRDEQYF.

The J gene is TRBJ2-1, the V gene TRBV5-1; 7 nucleotides line up with TRBD2. The CDR3 length is 14 residues. The V and J ends lost 5 bases and 9 bases, in that order; junction bases with no gene match: 11. Per the germline V gene, CDR1 is SGHRS and CDR2 is YFSETQ. CDR3 loop: CASREGSGSLEQFF. The DNA for the CDR3 is TGCGCCAGCAGGGAGGGTAGCGGGTCACTTGAGCAGTTCTTC.

The J gene is TRBJ1-6, the V gene TRBV28; D not certain. The germline V gene has CDR1 MDHEN and CDR2 SYDVKM. The CDR3 is 16 residues long. V shed 1 base and J shed 0 bases, with 7 bases lying between them. The CDR3 reads CASSLLESSYNSPLHF. Here the CDR3 DNA reads TGTGCCAGCAGTTTATTGGAGAGCTCCTATAATTCACCCCTCCACTTT.

This clone was detected only a few times. The chain carries TRBV11-2 and TRBJ1-1, with a weak D call TRBD1 (5 bases). Germline V CDR1 and CDR2: SGHAT, FQNNGV. V lost 6 bases and J lost 1, with 18 bases in between. There are 16 residues in the CDR3. CDR3: CASRTLGGRTNTEAFF. CDR3 bases: TGTGCCAGCAGGACTTTGGGGGGACGGACGAACACTGAAGCTTTCTTT.

The chain has TRBV10-2 and TRBJ2-3; tentative D call: TRBD2 (7 bases). The germline CDR1 and CDR2 sequences are WSHSY and SAAADI. The germline V and J ends were trimmed by 0 bases and 1 base, with 11 bases remaining between them. The CDR3 has 16 amino acids. The CDR3 region has the DNA TGCGCCAGCAGTGAGTCGGTGGGGGGGCGCACAGATACGCAGTATTTT. Translating it yields CASSESVGGRTDTQYF.

The gene calls are TRBV2 and TRBJ1-2; D might be TRBD1 (5 bases). The length of the CDR3 is 13 residues. Germline CDR1 reads SNHLY; CDR2 reads FYNNEI. V was shortened by 6 bases and J by 3 bases, with 11 bases between the two germline ends. CDR3 sequence (DNA): TGTGCCAGCAGGACGGAGGGGCACTATGGCTACACCTTC. Protein: CASRTEGHYGYTF.

The chain employs TRBV19 and TRBJ2-3, with TRBD1 matching over 7 bases. The CDR3 totals 14 residues. The V gene end was trimmed by 5 bases and the J gene end by 4 bases; junction bases not matched to a gene: 6. Germline V CDR1 and CDR2: LNHDA, SQIVND (reference sequence). The CDR3 is CASSGDRVADTQYF. In nucleotides, the CDR3 is TGTGCCAGTAGTGGAGACAGGGTGGCAGATACGCAGTATTTT.

Concerning this clone itself: This probably arose from a read error, given a far larger clone one base away. The chain combines TRBV7-2 with TRBJ1-1; possibly TRBD1 for D (5 bases). Germline-derived CDR1 and CDR2 are SGHTA and FQGNSA. The CDR3 is 14 amino acids. V gave up 2 bases and J gave up 0 bases, with 7 bases separating them. CDR3 bases: TGTGCCAGCAGCTTACAGGGCTTGAACACTGAAGCTTTCTTT. This translates into CASSLQGLNTEAFF.

This clone was seen a handful of times. In DNA form, the CDR3 reads TGTGCCAGCAGCCCAGGGGGTGCCTATAATTCACCCCTCCACTTT. Translating gives CASSPGGAYNSPLHF. The gene calls are TRBV11-2 and TRBJ1-6; 7 bases align to TRBD1. The CDR3 extends over 15 amino acids. Trimming removed 5 bases from V and 2 bases from J; junction bases left unmatched: 3. Germline V gene sequence: CDR1 SGHAT, CDR2 FQNNGV.

This clone was detected only a few times. This chain connects TRBV7-9 to TRBJ1-3, with a weak D call TRBD1 (5 bases). Per germline, CDR1 SEHNR and CDR2 FQNEAQ (reference sequence). The CDR3 has 17 residues. V lost 2 bases, J lost 4 bases, and 18 bases lay in between. CDR3 sequence reads: CASSLPGARGGGNTIYF. CDR3 sequence (DNA): TGTGCCAGCAGCTTACCCGGGGCCCGCGGGGGAGGAAACACCATATATTTT.

For the CDR3, the DNA is TGTGCCACTGGGGACAGGGGTGATGAAAAACTGTTTTTT. It codes for CATGDRGDEKLFF. The V gene is TRBV5-4, the J gene TRBJ1-4, with TRBD1 matching over 10 bases. Losses at the gene ends were 9 bases for V and 6 bases for J; bases not matched to a gene: 5. In germline, CDR1 is SGHNT, CDR2 YYREEE (reference sequence). This CDR3 spans 13 amino acids.

The rearrangement uses TRBV5-1 and TRBJ2-2, with D maybe TRBD1 (5 bases). Looked up from germline, CDR1 is SGHRS and CDR2 is YFSETQ. This CDR3 contains 17 residues. With 4 bases removed from V and 3 bases from J, the gap between germline ends came to 19 bases. This chain's CDR3 is CASSPGPAGSDTGELFF. CDR3 nucleotide sequence: TGCGCCAGCAGCCCCGGACCAGCAGGGTCGGACACCGGGGAGCTGTTTTTT.

The chain has TRBV6-1 and TRBJ2-2, with 10 bases matching TRBD1. The germline CDR1 and CDR2 sequences are MNHNS and SASEGT. Trimming cost V 2 bases and J 7 bases; bases outside gene matches: 13. CDR3 length equals 18 residues. CDR3 coding DNA: TGTGCCAGCAGTGAACTAGGACCGGGACAGGGGTTCGGCGGGGAGCTGTTTTTT. Its translation is CASSELGPGQGFGGELFF.

This clone was picked up one time. In the same sample, other DNA sequences code for this CDR3. V and J are TRBV28 and TRBJ1-5; D possibly corresponds to TRBD1 (5 bases). This CDR3 is 14 amino acids long. V lost 6 bases, J lost 0 bases, and 9 bases lay in between. CDR1 is MDHEN, CDR2 SYDVKM, per germline. CDR3 DNA: TGTGCCAGCAGCCGTGGGGGTAGCAATCAGCCCCAGCATTTT. Translation: CASSRGGSNQPQHF.

The gene calls are TRBV7-9 and TRBJ1-1, with TRBD1 as a possible D gene (5 bases). CDR3 size: 15 residues. The V and J ends lost 0 bases and 0 bases respectively, with 8 bases between them. Germline-derived CDR1 and CDR2 are SEHNR and FQNEAQ (reference sequence). CDR3 sequence (DNA): TGTGCCAGCAGCTTAGCTCGGGGGATGAACACTGAAGCTTTCTTT. Its protein product is CASSLARGMNTEAFF.

The rearrangement links TRBV13 to TRBJ2-1; TRBD1 aligns across 11 bases. J was trimmed by 7 bases and V by 5 bases; bases with no gene match: 10. There are 16 residues in the CDR3. CDR1 and CDR2 (germline): PRHDT, FYEKMQ (reference sequence). The CDR3 region has the DNA TGTGCCAGCAGCGAGATCGGACAGGGGGCAGCTAATGAGCAGTTCTTC. Translating gives CASSEIGQGAANEQFF.

The CDR3 sequence: CASSLLPGGSETQYF. DNA for the CDR3: TGTGCCAGCAGCTTACTTCCGGGGGGCTCAGAGACCCAGTACTTC. V and J are TRBV7-6 and TRBJ2-5; maybe TRBD2 (7 bases). The CDR3 sequence is 15 residues long. V shed 2 bases and J shed 4 bases, with 14 bases lying between them. Germline V gives CDR1 SGHVS, CDR2 FNYEAQ. The full variable domain, in which reference TRBV7-6 and TRBJ2-5 provide the parts outside the CDR3, is GAGVSQSPRYKVTKRGQDVALRCDPISGHVSLYWYRQALGQGPEFLTYFNYEAQQDKSGLPNDRFSAERPEGSISTLTIQRTEQRDSAMYRCASSLLPGGSETQYFGPGTRLLVL.

The chain carries TRBV10-3 and TRBJ1-1, with D hard to call. With 10 bases removed from V and 1 base from J, the gap between germline ends came to 13 bases. Germline values: CDR1 ENHRY, CDR2 SYGVKD. The CDR3 covers 13 residues. The CDR3 DNA reads TGTGCCACCCAACAGAAAAAGAACACTGAAGCTTTCTTT. Translation: CATQQKKNTEAFF.

The chain combines TRBV28 with TRBJ1-2; D gene ambiguous. Trimming cost V 4 bases and J 0 bases, with 9 bases left between them. The CDR3 runs 14 residues. Germline-derived CDR1 and CDR2 are MDHEN and SYDVKM. This CDR3 reads CASSYRNSNYGYTF. CDR3 coding DNA: TGTGCCAGCAGTTATCGAAACTCTAACTATGGCTACACCTTC.